What follows describes a single TCR beta chain. What it binds is unknown. This specimen comes from a study of T cells in Graves' hyperthyroidism and ophthalmopathy. Points from the study as a whole: In blood, most of the thyroid clonotypes expanded above 0.001 were also present.

TCR beta CDR3 sequences were amplified from RNA transcripts. The TCR CDR3 was amplified in a first-round RT-PCR using the HTBI primer set. One entry per CDR3 protein results from TCRdb running MiXCR on the multiplex PCR reads. The repertoire holds roughly 170,000 distinct CDR3 sequences, with roughly 9.4% as singletons. Germline V CDR1 and CDR2: SEHNR, FQNEAQ (reference sequence). The CDR3 consists of 19 residues. The V and J ends lost 0 bases and 5 bases, in that order; junction bases with no gene match: 16. J is TRBJ2-1 and V is TRBV7-9, with 7 bases aligning to TRBD2. The receptor's source is a woman aged 18-30 years with Graves' hyperthyroidism that later progressed to Graves' ophthalmopathy. The sequenced sample was blood. CDR3 loop: CASSLAVRASGPPDNEQFF. The CDR3 DNA reads as TGTGCCAGCAGCTTAGCAGTTCGGGCTAGCGGCCCCCCGGACAATGAGCAGTTCTTC.